Listed below are T cell receptor beta chains from one sample, sequenced in a study of blood T cell repertoires in COVID-19. The assay was immunoSEQ multiplex PCR, and TCRdb's table has in-frame clones only and misses some. This sample has under 450,000 clones, with about nine tenths found just once. The sequenced material came from peripheral blood. These receptors originate from a woman between 45 and 65 years old with COVID-19, enrolled during active disease. The CDR3 runs from the conserved cysteine through the conserved F or W. Fields, in order: J gene, clone size, V gene, D gene, CDR3 protein, CDR3 DNA. D genes are given only for firm matches. Part of the rows lack a size; the others show once, few, many or a class for expanded clones.

TRBJ1-1,once,TRBV11-2,NA,CASSSGVGAFEAFF,TGTGCCAGCAGCTCGGGGGTCGGGGCCTTTGAGGCTTTCTTT
TRBJ2-5,NA,TRBV2,TRBD1,CASSEGQGEGETQYF,TGTGCCAGCAGTGAAGGACAGGGGGAGGGAGAGACCCAGTACTTC
TRBJ1-1,NA,TRBV19,NA,CASMPSEAGWTEAFF,TGTGCCAGTATGCCCTCAGAGGCGGGCTGGACTGAAGCTTTCTTT
TRBJ1-2,NA,TRBV2,TRBD1,CASSLGQVNYGYTF,TGTGCCAGCTCACTGGGACAGGTGAACTATGGCTACACCTTC
TRBJ2-2,NA,TRBV11-2,TRBD2,CASTLLGSGGATGELFF,TGTGCCAGCACCCTTCTAGGTTCGGGGGGGGCGACCGGGGAGCTGTTTTTT
TRBJ1-4,NA,TRBV5-6,TRBD1,CASSLGGTGDEKLFF,TGTGCCAGCAGCTTGGGGGGGACAGGGGATGAAAAACTGTTTTTT
TRBJ1-1,few,TRBV30,NA,CAWSVSQQAGRAFF,TGTGCCTGGAGTGTGAGTCAGCAGGCAGGCCGAGCTTTCTTT
TRBJ2-1,NA,TRBV5-6,NA,CASSFLGPYNEQFF,TGTGCCAGCAGCTTCCTAGGTCCCTACAATGAGCAGTTCTTC
TRBJ1-1,few,TRBV2,NA,CASNTGWVQNTEAFF,TGTGCCAGCAATACAGGGTGGGTCCAAAACACTGAAGCTTTCTTT
TRBJ1-5,NA,TRBV19,NA,CASTLGGIGQPQHF,TGTGCCAGTACCCTCGGTGGTATTGGTCAGCCCCAGCATTTT
TRBJ1-2,NA,TRBV4-1,NA,CASSQSRGVYGYTF,TGCGCCAGCAGCCAATCCCGGGGGGTTTATGGCTACACCTTC
TRBJ1-1,once,TRBV7-2,NA,CASSFGRNTEAFF,TGTGCCAGCAGCTTTGGCCGGAACACTGAAGCTTTCTTT
TRBJ2-1,NA,TRBV28,TRBD2,CASSFSGGHNEQFF,TGTGCCAGCAGTTTTAGCGGGGGACACAATGAGCAGTTCTTC
TRBJ1-1,NA,TRBV10-1,TRBD1,CASSRSQGNEAFF,TGCGCCAGCAGTCGTTCACAGGGGAATGAAGCTTTCTTT